This note documents a single T cell receptor beta chain sequence. Methods used by the authors: Quantification of nucleated cells was approximated via reference gene primer amplification. TCRdb keeps only in-frame clones here, not all; method: immunoSEQ multiplex PCR. V and J calls and clone size are those listed in that table; D and trimming were worked out from the DNA. The sample yields about 150,000 clones, around 82% seen once. Trimming took 6 bases from V and 2 from J; bases not matched to a gene: 4. Germline lookup yields CDR1 KGHSH and CDR2 LQKENI. The CDR3 runs 15 residues. This specimen belongs to a study of blood T cell repertoires in COVID-19.

The rearrangement joins TRBV18 to TRBJ1-3; TRBD1 aligns across 10 bases. The source is a man aged 70-80 years with active or convalescent COVID-19. The sequenced material came from peripheral blood. CDR3 loop: CASSRDRGTGNTIYF. In DNA form, the CDR3 reads TGTGCCAGCTCCCGGGACAGGGGTACTGGAAACACCATATATTTT.